A single sample is the source of the 25 T cell receptor beta chains below, sequenced in a study of beta chain features in type 1 diabetes. Isolated RNA was reverse transcribed in full, so expressed TCRB transcripts were sequenced. The method was immunoSEQ multiplex PCR; TCRdb's version includes in-frame clones alone and lacks a portion of them. There are about 360,000 clones in the sample; roughly 13% occur only once, and 0.015% to 0.02% lies in the top ten. Material: naive CD4+ T cells from blood. These receptors all stem from a man between 18 and 35 years old in good health.

This clone was found a few times. The chain uses TRBV6-1 and TRBJ2-5; a weak D match, TRBD1 (6 bases). This CDR3 has 14 residues. Trimming took 1 base from V and 7 from J, leaving 13 bases between them. Per the germline V gene, CDR1 is MNHNS and CDR2 is SASEGT. The CDR3 nucleotides are TGTGCCAGCAGTGAAGATTTAGAGGGGGTGACCCAGTACTTC. Protein sequence: CASSEDLEGVTQYF.

The V and J genes are TRBV30 and TRBJ2-1; D is ambiguous. V was shortened by 5 bases and J by 0 bases, with 17 bases between the two germline ends. Germline CDR1 reads GTSNPN; CDR2 reads SVGIG (reference sequence). The CDR3 runs to 16 residues. Written as DNA, the CDR3 is TGTGCCTGGTACGTGAGGCACAATAGCTCCTACAATGAGCAGTTCTTC. Translating it yields CAWYVRHNSSYNEQFF.

V gene TRBV18 combines with J gene TRBJ1-1, with D possibly TRBD1 on 5 matching bases. V was clipped by 2 bases and J by 0 bases, with 13 bases between them. Germline loops: CDR1 KGHSH, CDR2 LQKENI. This CDR3 contains 16 residues. Here the CDR3 DNA reads TGTGCCAGCTCACCAGAATACTTCAGGGTGAACACTGAAGCTTTCTTT. Translating gives CASSPEYFRVNTEAFF.

In its sample, this clone was seen a few times. J is TRBJ2-7 and V is TRBV15, with 7 bases aligning to TRBD1. Per germline, CDR1 LNHNV and CDR2 YYDKDF (reference sequence). Trimming cost V 5 bases and J 2 bases; bases outside gene matches: 9. The CDR3 length is 15 residues. CDR3 bases: TGTGCCACCAGCGGAAGATTACAGGGGCCCTACGAGCAGTACTTC. It specifies CATSGRLQGPYEQYF. Filled out from reference TRBV15 and TRBJ2-7, the complete variable domain reads DAMVIQNPRYQVTQFGKPVTLSCSQTLNHNVMYWYQQKSSQAPKLLFHYYDKDFNNEADTPDNFQSRRPNTSFCFLDIRSPGLGDTAMYLCATSGRLQGPYEQYFGPGTRLTVT.

This clone was seen more than once but under ten times. This rearrangement joins TRBV15 to TRBJ1-3; D gene uncertain. CDR3 length: 16 residues. The V and J ends lost 1 base and 0 bases respectively, with 10 bases between them. Germline CDR1 reads LNHNV; CDR2 reads YYDKDF (reference sequence). This CDR3 is CATSRVSGPSGNTIYF. For the CDR3, the DNA is TGTGCCACCAGCAGAGTATCAGGCCCCTCTGGAAACACCATATATTTT. Looking up the rest from reference TRBV15 and TRBJ1-3 gives the full variable domain: DAMVIQNPRYQVTQFGKPVTLSCSQTLNHNVMYWYQQKSSQAPKLLFHYYDKDFNNEADTPDNFQSRRPNTSFCFLDIRSPGLGDTAMYLCATSRVSGPSGNTIYFGEGSWLTVV.

This clone was observed a few times. This chain links TRBV29-1 with TRBJ1-2; no reliable D call. Looked up from germline, CDR1 is SQVTM and CDR2 is ANQGSEA. The ends were cut back, 7 bases at V and 6 bases at J, with 12 bases in the middle. This CDR3 is built from 11 residues. CDR3 amino acids: CSAPTKDGYTF. DNA for the CDR3: TGCAGCGCCCCCACAAAAGATGGCTACACCTTC.

This chain joins TRBV4-3 and TRBJ2-1, with D perhaps matching TRBD2 (6 bases). This CDR3 is 14 amino acids long. With 2 bases removed from V and 7 bases from J, the gap between germline ends came to 12 bases. Germline V gene lookup returns CDR1 LGHNA and CDR2 YSLEER. The DNA of the CDR3 is TGCGCCAGCAGCCAATCCGGGACTGTAAATGAGCAGTTCTTC. Protein product: CASSQSGTVNEQFF.

The chain employs TRBV4-3 and TRBJ2-7; D is unresolved. Germline CDR1 LGHNA, CDR2 YSLEER. The CDR3 extends over 16 amino acids. V gave up 1 base and J gave up 4 bases, with 17 bases separating them. CDR3 sequence: CASSQAYRPDTYEQYF. The CDR3 DNA reads TGCGCCAGCAGCCAAGCGTATAGGCCAGACACTTACGAGCAGTACTTC.

In this sample, this clone turned up a few times. The J gene is TRBJ2-1, the V gene TRBV7-2; TRBD2 aligns across 12 bases. This CDR3 region has 17 residues. Looked up from germline, CDR1 is SGHTA and CDR2 is FQGNSA. V was clipped by 1 base and J by 10 bases; unmatched bases: 11. Here the CDR3 reads CASSLEGTSGRYREQFF. The CDR3 nucleotides read TGTGCCAGCAGCTTAGAGGGGACTAGCGGGCGGTACAGGGAGCAGTTCTTC. The full variable domain, completed using reference TRBV7-2 and TRBJ2-1, is GAGVSQSPSNKVTEKGKDVELRCDPISGHTALYWYRQSLGQGLEFLIYFQGNSAPDKSGLPSDRFSAERTGGSVSTLTIQRTQQEDSAVYLCASSLEGTSGRYREQFFGPGTRLTVL.

This chain connects TRBV28 to TRBJ2-1; 8 bases align to TRBD2. The CDR3 sequence is 17 residues long. Per the germline V gene, CDR1 is MDHEN and CDR2 is SYDVKM. V lost 7 bases and J lost 2; bases outside the gene matches: 13. The CDR3 is CASIFRNAGGTYNEQFF. CDR3 bases: TGTGCCAGCATCTTTAGAAATGCGGGGGGAACCTACAATGAGCAGTTCTTC. Full variable domain (missing parts from reference TRBV28 and TRBJ2-1): DVKVTQSSRYLVKRTGEKVFLECVQDMDHENMFWYRQDPGLGLRLIYFSYDVKMKEKGDIPEGYSVSREKKERFSLILESASTNQTSMYLCASIFRNAGGTYNEQFFGPGTRLTVL.

V gene TRBV27 combines with J gene TRBJ1-6; no clear D. Trimming stripped 8 bases from V and 2 bases from J, with 10 bases between. Germline V gives CDR1 MNHEY, CDR2 SMNVEV (reference sequence). The CDR3 consists of 14 residues. CDR3 bases: TGTGCCAGCGGAACAGCTACCTATAATTCACCCCTCCACTTT. Its translation: CASGTATYNSPLHF.

V gene TRBV28 combines with J gene TRBJ2-7, with TRBD2 matching over 12 bases. Germline values: CDR1 MDHEN, CDR2 SYDVKM. This CDR3 has 15 residues. Trimming removed 8 bases from V and 0 bases from J; junction bases left unmatched: 5. The chain's CDR3 is CASLSSGRVSYEQYF. The CDR3 bases are TGTGCCAGCTTGTCTAGCGGGAGGGTCTCCTACGAGCAGTACTTC.

This clone came up a few times. This sequence joins TRBV11-2 and TRBJ2-6, with D unresolved. V was shortened by 0 bases and J by 0 bases, with 6 bases between the two germline ends. Germline-derived CDR1 and CDR2 are SGHAT and FQNNGV. CDR3 length: 16 residues. The DNA of the CDR3 is TGTGCCAGCAGCTTAGAGAAGAGCTCTGGGGCCAACGTCCTGACTTTC. It translates to CASSLEKSSGANVLTF.

V is TRBV30 and J is TRBJ1-5; TRBD1 is a possible D gene (5 bases). In germline, CDR1 is GTSNPN, CDR2 SVGIG (reference sequence). Trimming removed 3 bases from V and 1 base from J, with 10 bases in between. The CDR3 length is 14 residues. CDR3 sequence (DNA): TGTGCCTGGAGCCCAGGGATGAGCAATCAGCCCCAGCATTTT. Amino acids: CAWSPGMSNQPQHF.

This clone turned up a few times. The same CDR3 arises from other DNA sequences in this sample as well. CDR3 loop: CASSLRQGTDTQYF. The CDR3 bases are TGCGCCAGCAGCTTGAGACAGGGTACAGATACGCAGTATTTT. The V gene is TRBV5-1, the J gene TRBJ2-3; 7 bases match TRBD1. V dropped 1 base and J dropped 3; count of bases not matched to a gene: 2. Per germline, CDR1 SGHRS and CDR2 YFSETQ. This CDR3 is built from 14 residues.

This clone was recorded a few times. J is TRBJ2-7 and V is TRBV11-1; 8 bases line up with TRBD1. Trimming at V came to 5 bases and at J to 6 bases, leaving 9 bases not matched to a gene. The CDR3 has 14 residues. Per the germline V gene, CDR1 is SGHAT and CDR2 is FQDESV (reference sequence). The CDR3 bases are TGTGCCAGCAGCCGACAGGGGTTACAAAGCGAGCAGTACTTC. Protein: CASSRQGLQSEQYF.

This clone was observed a few times. The chain joins TRBV6-6 to TRBJ2-7, with 8 bases identical to TRBD1. Germline V gives CDR1 MNHNY, CDR2 SVGAGI (reference sequence). The V and J ends lost 6 bases and 6 bases, in that order; junction bases with no gene match: 4. The CDR3 is made up of 12 amino acids. The CDR3 DNA reads as TGTGCCAGCAGCTTCGACAGGGGCGAGCAGTACTTC. It yields the protein CASSFDRGEQYF.

The chain couples TRBV5-1 to TRBJ2-5, with D possibly TRBD2 on 5 matching bases. This CDR3 spans 15 amino acids. V was pared by 0 bases and J by 5 bases, with 14 bases between. Germline values: CDR1 SGHRS, CDR2 YFSETQ. Here the CDR3 DNA reads TGCGCCAGCAGCTTGGCCCCGGGGTGGTCGGAGACCCAGTACTTC. The encoded protein is CASSLAPGWSETQYF.

The CDR3 nucleotides are TGTGCCACCAGCGGGACACCGGGGCAGCCCCAGCATTTT. It yields the protein CATSGTPGQPQHF. This chain uses TRBV15 with TRBJ1-5, with a weak D call TRBD1 (6 bases). This CDR3 comprises 13 residues. Germline loops: CDR1 LNHNV, CDR2 YYDKDF (reference sequence). The V and J ends lost 5 bases and 7 bases respectively, with 12 bases between them.

This clone was counted between two and nine times. This chain uses TRBV19 with TRBJ2-5; D not certain. V was clipped by 10 bases and J by 0 bases, with 9 bases between them. CDR1 and CDR2 from the germline V gene are LNHDA and SQIVND (reference sequence). CDR3 length: 12 amino acids. The CDR3 here is CATSRYQETQYF. The CDR3 bases are TGTGCCACCAGCAGGTACCAAGAGACCCAGTACTTC.

This clone was seen a few times. The rearrangement uses TRBV6-5 and TRBJ1-5, with TRBD1 matching 8 bases. The V segment lost 3 bases and the J segment 6 bases; nucleotides outside the gene matches: 7. Germline V CDR1 and CDR2: MNHEY, SVGAGI. The CDR3 runs to 15 residues. The CDR3: CASSYTGGKSQPQHF. CDR3 coding DNA: TGTGCCAGCAGTTATACAGGGGGAAAAAGTCAGCCCCAGCATTTT.

The rearrangement joins TRBV7-8 to TRBJ1-1; TRBD1 matches 8 bases. Germline V gene data show CDR1 as SGHVS and CDR2 as FQNEAQ. This CDR3 has 18 amino acids. With V trimmed by 2 bases and J by 1 base, 12 bases remained unmatched. The CDR3 is CASSLWGRGRGGNTEAFF. The CDR3 nucleotides are TGTGCCAGCAGCTTATGGGGCAGGGGGCGAGGGGGGAACACTGAAGCTTTCTTT.

This clone came up a few times. The chain is built from TRBV29-1 and TRBJ2-1, with TRBD1 identical over 7 bases. V lost 8 bases and J lost 15; bases outside the gene matches: 16. The CDR3 loop spans 12 amino acids. From germline, CDR1 is SQVTM and CDR2 ANQGSEA. DNA of the CDR3: TGCAGCTACAGGGGAGATGCGCGCGTGGGGTTCTTC. Translation gives CSYRGDARVGFF.

This clone showed up just a few times. The genes are TRBV2 and TRBJ2-7; D ambiguous. The V gene lost 4 bases and the J gene lost 6 bases, with 13 bases spanning the gap. Germline assignment: CDR1 SNHLY and CDR2 FYNNEI. This CDR3 region has 13 residues. The CDR3: CASSGDTPREQYF. The CDR3 DNA sequence: TGTGCCAGCAGTGGAGACACGCCGCGCGAGCAGTACTTC.

The J gene is TRBJ2-7, the V gene TRBV4-3; 9 bases are shared with TRBD1. The germline CDR1 and CDR2 sequences are LGHNA and YSLEER. The trim removed 3 bases at V and 4 bases at J, leaving 7 bases unmatched. CDR3 length: 15 amino acids. The CDR3 nucleotides are TGCGCCAGCAGCCAGGGACAGGACAGGGGATACGAGCAGTACTTC. It is translated as CASSQGQDRGYEQYF.